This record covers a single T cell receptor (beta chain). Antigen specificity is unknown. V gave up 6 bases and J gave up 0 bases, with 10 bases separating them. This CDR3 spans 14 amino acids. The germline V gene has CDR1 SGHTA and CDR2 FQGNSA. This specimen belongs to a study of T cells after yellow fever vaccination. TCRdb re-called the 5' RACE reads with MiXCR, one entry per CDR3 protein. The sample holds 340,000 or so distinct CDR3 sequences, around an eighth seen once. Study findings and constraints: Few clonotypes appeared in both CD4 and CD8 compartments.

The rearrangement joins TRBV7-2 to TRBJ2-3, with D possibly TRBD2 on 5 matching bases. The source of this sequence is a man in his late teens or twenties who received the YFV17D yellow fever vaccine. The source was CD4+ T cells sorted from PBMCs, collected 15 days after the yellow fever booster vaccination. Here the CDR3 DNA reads TGTGCCAGCAGGGTTAGAGGGAGCACAGATACGCAGTATTTT. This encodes CASRVRGSTDTQYF.